This record looks at one TCR beta chain sequence and its context. This record belongs to a study of blood T cell repertoires in COVID-19. Turning to the study itself: COVID-19 samples from acute and convalescent phases originated in the United States, Italy and Spain. T cells, B-cell-depleted T cells, or PBMCs supplied cDNA or gDNA.

V dropped 6 bases and J dropped 8 bases, with 16 bases sitting between them. The germline CDR1 and CDR2 sequences are MNHEY and SVGAGI. This CDR3 has 14 residues. Study processing details: It was from reference gene primer amplification that nucleated cell counts were estimated. The method was immunoSEQ multiplex PCR; TCRdb's version includes in-frame clones alone and lacks a portion of them. For V, J and clone size, that table is used; D and trimming come from the DNA. The sample has roughly 100,000 clones, about four fifths seen once. Sequencing input: peripheral blood. This chain connects TRBV6-5 to TRBJ2-2, with D possibly being TRBD1 (6 bases). The receptor comes from a woman of 80 years or more with active or convalescent COVID-19. The CDR3 is CASRPPPGVGELFF. CDR3 nucleotide sequence: TGTGCCAGCAGGCCACCCCCAGGGGTTGGGGAGCTGTTTTTT.